The 13 T cell receptor beta chains listed next were all sequenced from one sample in a study of identical twins. TCRdb reprocessed the 5' RACE reads with MiXCR, giving one entry per CDR3 protein. Counted here are 690,000 or so distinct CDR3 sequences, around 6.1% occurring once; the ten biggest clones make up 1.5% to 2%. Sequencing was done on a sample of naive T cells sorted from blood. These receptors came from a man aged 18 to 29 in good health.

This clonotype was seen more than once but under ten times. The chain is built from TRBV20-1 and TRBJ2-7, with 11 bases aligning to TRBD2. Germline V gene lookup returns CDR1 DFQATT and CDR2 SNEGSKA (reference sequence). V shed 6 bases and J 2 bases; nucleotides not matched to a gene: 6. This CDR3 is 14 amino acids long. The CDR3 sequence: CSAVAGGPTYEQYF. Here the CDR3 DNA reads TGCAGTGCAGTAGCGGGAGGGCCGACCTACGAGCAGTACTTC.

The chain employs TRBV21-1 and TRBJ2-7; TRBD1 is the table's D call, not checked against the DNA. TRBV21-1 is reported as a pseudogene. The CDR3 totals 15 residues. CDR3 in amino acids: CASSSRDSRSYEQYV. DNA for the CDR3: TGTGCCAGCAGCTCCCGGGACAGTCGCTCCTACGAGCAGTACGTC.

In this sample, this clonotype turned up many times. The J gene is TRBJ1-5, the V gene TRBV3-1; D unresolved. The CDR3 has 12 residues. Per the germline V gene, CDR1 is LGHDT and CDR2 is YNNKEL (reference sequence). Trimming cost V 2 bases and J 7 bases, with 6 bases left between them. CDR3 sequence: CASSQNNQPQHF. CDR3 nucleotides: TGTGCCAGCAGCCAAAACAACCAGCCCCAGCATTTT. Looking up the rest from reference TRBV3-1 and TRBJ1-5 gives the full variable domain: DTAVSQTPKYLVTQMGNDKSIKCEQNLGHDTMYWYKQDSKKFLKIMFSYNNKELIINETVPNRFSPKSPDKAHLNLHINSLELGDSAVYFCASSQNNQPQHFGDGTRLSIL.

This clonotype was seen a few times. The chain uses TRBV4-1 and TRBJ2-1; D unresolved. Trimming left V 0 bases short and J 4 bases short, with 10 bases between. In germline, CDR1 is MGHRA, CDR2 YSYEKL. The length of the CDR3 is 15 residues. CDR3 protein: CASSQEGSPYNEQFF. The CDR3 DNA reads TGCGCCAGCAGCCAAGAAGGGTCTCCGTACAATGAGCAGTTCTTC.

The V gene is TRBV15, the J gene TRBJ1-1; D call uncertain. The CDR3 length is 12 residues. Trimming pared 1 base from V and 8 bases from J, leaving 8 bases between. The V gene's germline CDR1 is LNHNV and CDR2 YYDKDF (reference sequence). As DNA, the CDR3 is TGTGCCACCAGCAGAGTCGGGGAAGAAGCTTTCTTT. This sequence encodes CATSRVGEEAFF.

This clonotype appeared many times. This chain links TRBV4-3 with TRBJ2-1; D is possibly TRBD1 or TRBD2 (6 bases each). Trimming took 0 bases from V and 12 from J, leaving 15 bases between them. The CDR3 runs to 14 residues. Germline V gene lookup returns CDR1 LGHNA and CDR2 YSLEER. The CDR3 protein is CASSQDGWGAPQFF. The CDR3 DNA sequence: TGCGCCAGCAGCCAAGACGGTTGGGGGGCACCGCAGTTCTTC.

This clonotype appeared a few times. The gene calls are TRBV7-2 and TRBJ2-3; possible D gene TRBD1, 5 bases. Germline V CDR1 and CDR2: SGHTA, FQGNSA. The CDR3 has 17 residues. V lost 4 bases, J lost 0 bases, and 17 bases lay in between. DNA of the CDR3: TGTGCCAGCAGCTGGCCTCTCGCCAGGGCAAGCACAGATACGCAGTATTTT. Amino acids: CASSWPLARASTDTQYF.

This clonotype was counted ten times or more. The chain employs TRBV10-3 and TRBJ2-1, with 7 bases that match TRBD2. Germline loops: CDR1 ENHRY, CDR2 SYGVKD. This CDR3 contains 12 residues. V trimming: 6 bases; J trimming: 10 bases; junction bases outside the gene matches: 6. The CDR3 sequence is CAISLAGDEQFF. The CDR3 bases are TGTGCCATCAGCCTTGCGGGAGACGAGCAGTTCTTC.

This clonotype was observed a handful of times. The chain is built from TRBV2 and TRBJ2-7, with 7 positions matching TRBD1. Germline CDR1 SNHLY, CDR2 FYNNEI. The CDR3 has 15 amino acids. V lost 2 bases to trimming and J lost 2 bases; unmatched junction nucleotides: 6. CDR3 region: CASSEFTGTAYEQYV. CDR3 DNA: TGTGCCAGCAGTGAATTTACCGGGACAGCCTACGAGCAGTACGTC.

This clonotype occurred many times. In DNA form, the CDR3 reads TGTGCCACCAGCAGAGATGGGGTCGGGGGATCACCCCTCCACTTT. Translation: CATSRDGVGGSPLHF. The genes are TRBV15 and TRBJ1-6; possible D gene TRBD1, 5 bases. This CDR3 region has 15 residues. Per the germline V gene, CDR1 is LNHNV and CDR2 is YYDKDF (reference sequence). V gave up 0 bases and J gave up 10 bases, with 13 bases separating them.

This clonotype was seen many times. This sequence joins TRBV15 and TRBJ2-4; perhaps TRBD1 as D (7 bases). The germline V gene has CDR1 LNHNV and CDR2 YYDKDF (reference sequence). V shed 1 base and J shed 5 bases, with 9 bases lying between them. This CDR3 has 14 amino acids. Here the CDR3 reads CATSRARGENIQYF. The DNA of the CDR3 is TGTGCCACCAGCAGAGCCAGGGGGGAAAACATTCAGTACTTC.

This clonotype was seen ten or more times. The gene calls are TRBV7-8 and TRBJ1-4, with a tentative D call TRBD1 (6 bases). This CDR3 is built from 14 residues. Germline CDR1 is SGHVS and CDR2 is FQNEAQ. V was cut by 5 bases and J by 5 bases, with 12 bases left in between. CDR3 in DNA: TGTGCCAGCAGCCTCGACAGGATCAATGAAAAACTGTTTTTT. It translates to CASSLDRINEKLFF.

This clonotype was recorded many times. The V and J genes are TRBV28 and TRBJ1-1; 8 positions agree with TRBD1. J gave up 4 bases and V 6 bases, and 7 bases lay outside the gene matches. This CDR3 has 14 residues. Germline V gene data show CDR1 as MDHEN and CDR2 as SYDVKM. The CDR3 spells CASSLQGGGTEAFF. In DNA, the CDR3 is TGTGCCAGCAGCTTACAGGGGGGCGGCACTGAAGCTTTCTTT. Filled out from reference TRBV28 and TRBJ1-1, the complete variable domain reads DVKVTQSSRYLVKRTGEKVFLECVQDMDHENMFWYRQDPGLGLRLIYFSYDVKMKEKGDIPEGYSVSREKKERFSLILESASTNQTSMYLCASSLQGGGTEAFFGQGTRLTVV.